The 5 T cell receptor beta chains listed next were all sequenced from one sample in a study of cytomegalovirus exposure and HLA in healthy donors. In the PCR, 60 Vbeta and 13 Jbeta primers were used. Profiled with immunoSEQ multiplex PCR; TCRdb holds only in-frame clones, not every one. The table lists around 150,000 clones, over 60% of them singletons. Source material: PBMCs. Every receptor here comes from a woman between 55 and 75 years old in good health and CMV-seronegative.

The CDR3 protein is CASSLVVTGPHEQFF. CDR3 DNA: TGCGCCAGCAGCTTGGTCGTGACAGGGCCCCATGAGCAGTTCTTC. V and J are TRBV5-1 and TRBJ2-1, with TRBD1 matching over 7 bases. Germline assignment: CDR1 SGHRS and CDR2 YFSETQ. The V and J ends lost 0 bases and 8 bases, in that order; junction bases with no gene match: 8. This CDR3 comprises 15 residues.

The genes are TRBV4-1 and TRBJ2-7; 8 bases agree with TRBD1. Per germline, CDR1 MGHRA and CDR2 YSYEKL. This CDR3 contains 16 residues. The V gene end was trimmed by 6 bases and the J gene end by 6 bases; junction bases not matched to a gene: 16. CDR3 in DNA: TGCGCCAGCAGTCTTTCTTCCGGGACAGGCTTGGGCGAGCAGTACTTC. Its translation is CASSLSSGTGLGEQYF.

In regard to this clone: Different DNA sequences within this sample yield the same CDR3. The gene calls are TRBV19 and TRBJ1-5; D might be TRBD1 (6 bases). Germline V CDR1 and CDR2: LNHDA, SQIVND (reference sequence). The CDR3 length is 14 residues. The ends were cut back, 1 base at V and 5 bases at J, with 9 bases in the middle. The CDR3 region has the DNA TGTGCCAGTAGTATAGCGGGGGGCTATCAGCCCCAGCATTTT. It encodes CASSIAGGYQPQHF.

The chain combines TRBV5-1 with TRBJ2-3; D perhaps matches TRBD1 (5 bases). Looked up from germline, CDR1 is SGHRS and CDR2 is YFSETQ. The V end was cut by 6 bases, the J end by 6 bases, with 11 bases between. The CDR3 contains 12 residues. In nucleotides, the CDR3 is TGCGCCAGCACCAGGGTAGGGGATACGCAGTATTTT. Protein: CASTRVGDTQYF. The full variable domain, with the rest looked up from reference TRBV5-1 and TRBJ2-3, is KAGVTQTPRYLIKTRGQQVTLSCSPISGHRSVSWYQQTPGQGLQFLFEYFSETQRNKGNFPGRFSGRQFSNSRSEMNVSTLELGDSALYLCASTRVGDTQYFGPGTRLTVL.

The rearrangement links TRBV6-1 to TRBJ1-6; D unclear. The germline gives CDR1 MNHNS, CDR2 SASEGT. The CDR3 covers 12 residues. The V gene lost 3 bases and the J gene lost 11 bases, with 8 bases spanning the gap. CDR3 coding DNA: TGTGCCAGCAGTGAGCAGAACACACCCCTCCACTTT. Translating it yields CASSEQNTPLHF.